Each of the 27 T cell receptor beta chains below was sequenced from the same sample in a study of T cells of healthy individuals. TCRdb used MiXCR to reprocess the 5' RACE reads, holding one entry per CDR3 protein. The sample has nearly 100,000 distinct CDR3 sequences; 15% to 20% are singletons. These receptors were obtained from a human donor in good health.

V usage is TRBV7-9 and J usage is TRBJ2-5, with D perhaps matching TRBD1 or TRBD2 (6 bases each). Trimming removed 4 bases at V and 5 bases at J, with 11 bases between. CDR3 length equals 13 residues. Germline CDR1 SEHNR, CDR2 FQNEAQ (reference sequence). CDR3 residues: CASSSTGRETQYF. DNA for the CDR3: TGTGCCAGCAGCTCAACAGGGAGGGAGACCCAGTACTTC.

This clonotype was observed many times. The chain recombines TRBV5-1 with TRBJ2-1; 7 positions match TRBD2. The V gene end was trimmed by 4 bases and the J gene end by 4 bases; junction bases not matched to a gene: 8. This CDR3 is 15 amino acids long. Germline V gives CDR1 SGHRS, CDR2 YFSETQ. CDR3 protein: CASSIIAGKYNEQFF. The DNA for the CDR3 is TGCGCCAGCAGCATAATAGCGGGCAAATACAATGAGCAGTTCTTC.

The chain links TRBV5-1 to TRBJ2-1, with 8 bases matching TRBD1. The CDR3 is made up of 14 amino acids. Germline CDR1 is SGHRS and CDR2 is YFSETQ. V gave up 2 bases and J gave up 8 bases; unmatched junction bases: 6. CDR3 loop: CASSLGQGADEQFF. The CDR3 DNA reads as TGCGCCAGCAGCTTAGGGCAGGGGGCTGATGAGCAGTTCTTC.

This clonotype appeared a few times. This CDR3 reads CASSLAAVNILKETQYF. The CDR3 coding sequence is TGCGCCAGCAGCTTGGCGGCGGTAAATATCCTAAAAGAGACCCAGTACTTC. The chain employs TRBV5-1 and TRBJ2-5, with D uncertain. CDR3 length: 17 amino acids. Germline CDR1 and CDR2: SGHRS and YFSETQ. Trimming left V 0 bases short and J 3 bases short, with 18 bases between. Variable domain in full (rest from reference TRBV5-1 and TRBJ2-5): KAGVTQTPRYLIKTRGQQVTLSCSPISGHRSVSWYQQTPGQGLQFLFEYFSETQRNKGNFPGRFSGRQFSNSRSEMNVSTLELGDSALYLCASSLAAVNILKETQYFGPGTRLLVL.

This clonotype has more than one count but fewer than ten. The V gene is TRBV7-9, the J gene TRBJ1-3; D unclear. The CDR3 is made up of 15 amino acids. Trimming stripped 6 bases from V and 0 bases from J, with 12 bases between. Germline V gene data show CDR1 as SEHNR and CDR2 as FQNEAQ (reference sequence). For the CDR3, the DNA is TGTGCCAGCAGTAACGACGGCGTCTCTGGAAACACCATATATTTT. The encoded protein is CASSNDGVSGNTIYF.

This clonotype was seen ten or more times. This rearrangement joins TRBV29-1 to TRBJ2-7; 10 bases are shared with TRBD1. Germline CDR1 is SQVTM and CDR2 is ANQGSEA. The V segment lost 6 bases and the J segment 9 bases; nucleotides outside the gene matches: 11. The CDR3 spans 13 residues. CDR3 coding DNA: TGCAGCGTGATCGGGGACAGGGGTGGTGGGCAGTACTTC. Translating it yields CSVIGDRGGGQYF.

The chain recombines TRBV18 with TRBJ2-2, with D uncertain. Germline CDR1 reads KGHSH; CDR2 reads LQKENI. V lost 1 base, J lost 5 bases, and 11 bases lay in between. There are 15 residues in the CDR3. The CDR3 bases are TGTGCCAGCTCACCACTACCCCCTAGGACCGGGGAGCTGTTTTTT. It codes for CASSPLPPRTGELFF. Variable domain in full (rest from reference TRBV18 and TRBJ2-2): NAGVMQNPRHLVRRRGQEARLRCSPMKGHSHVYWYRQLPEEGLKFMVYLQKENIIDESGMPKERFSAEFPKEGPSILRIQQVVRGDSAAYFCASSPLPPRTGELFFGEGSRLTVL.

At least ten counts were recorded for this clonotype. This chain links TRBV28 with TRBJ1-3; D not resolved. V was clipped by 7 bases and J by 6 bases, with 7 bases between them. Germline lookup yields CDR1 MDHEN and CDR2 SYDVKM. The CDR3 consists of 11 residues. DNA for the CDR3: TGTGCCAGCACAGTCAAAAACACCATATATTTT. This sequence encodes CASTVKNTIYF.

This clonotype was counted a few times. The chain carries TRBV6-5 and TRBJ2-1; D gene unclear. V dropped 7 bases and J dropped 15 bases, with 16 bases sitting between them. Germline V gene sequence: CDR1 MNHEY, CDR2 SVGAGI. The CDR3 is made up of 11 amino acids. The CDR3 nucleotides are TGTGCCAGCAATGCACCAGACCCTCCGTTCTTC. Protein: CASNAPDPPFF.

This clonotype was seen only a few times. The gene calls are TRBV9 and TRBJ2-1; 8 bases agree with TRBD1. J gave up 2 bases and V 3 bases, and 4 bases lay outside the gene matches. This CDR3 is 15 amino acids long. CDR1 and CDR2 from the germline V gene are SGDLS and YYNGEE. CDR3 DNA: TGTGCCAGCAGCGCGGACAGGGCGCCCTACAATGAGCAGTTCTTC. Its translation is CASSADRAPYNEQFF.

The rearrangement uses TRBV5-1 and TRBJ1-1; 7 bases agree with TRBD1. The CDR3 runs to 15 residues. Looked up from germline, CDR1 is SGHRS and CDR2 is YFSETQ. The trim removed 0 bases at V and 4 bases at J, leaving 6 bases unmatched. In DNA form, the CDR3 reads TGCGCCAGCAGCTTGGCAGGGGGTCAGATCACTGAAGCTTTCTTT. It specifies CASSLAGGQITEAFF.

This chain uses TRBV29-1 with TRBJ1-1; D not resolved. The CDR3 totals 14 residues. V was trimmed by 0 bases and J by 4 bases, leaving 12 bases between them. CDR1 is SQVTM, CDR2 ANQGSEA, per germline. The CDR3 DNA is TGCAGCGTTGAAGATACGGGCAGAAGCACTGAAGCTTTCTTT. Residues: CSVEDTGRSTEAFF.

There are a few counts of this clonotype. V usage is TRBV27 and J usage is TRBJ2-1; TRBD2 aligns across 9 bases. V lost 3 bases to trimming and J lost 8 bases; unmatched junction nucleotides: 2. The CDR3 spans 13 residues. Germline assignment: CDR1 MNHEY and CDR2 SMNVEV (reference sequence). CDR3 amino acids: CASSFRTSDEQFF. The CDR3 coding sequence is TGTGCCAGCAGTTTCCGGACTAGCGATGAGCAGTTCTTC.

The rearrangement joins TRBV9 to TRBJ2-5; 8 bases are shared with TRBD2. This CDR3 is built from 15 residues. Losses at the gene ends were 0 bases for V and 5 bases for J; bases not matched to a gene: 6. Germline assignment: CDR1 SGDLS and CDR2 YYNGEE. CDR3 amino acids: CASSVVAGGWETQYF. The DNA of the CDR3 is TGTGCCAGCAGCGTAGTCGCGGGAGGTTGGGAGACCCAGTACTTC.

This clonotype appeared many times. CDR3 sequence: CASSPGAGRDEKLFF. Here the CDR3 DNA reads TGCGCCAGCAGCCCAGGGGCAGGGCGGGACGAAAAACTGTTTTTT. V is TRBV4-3 and J is TRBJ1-4, with TRBD1 as a possible D gene (6 bases). The germline V and J ends were trimmed by 4 bases and 8 bases, with 17 bases remaining between them. This CDR3 is built from 15 residues. CDR1 and CDR2 from the germline V gene are LGHNA and YSLEER.

The chain employs TRBV6-5 and TRBJ2-6; possibly TRBD1 or TRBD2 for D (6 bases each). Trimming left V 0 bases short and J 1 base short, with 10 bases between. Germline V gene data show CDR1 as MNHEY and CDR2 as SVGAGI. The CDR3 consists of 17 residues. CDR3 residues: CASSYSTRGSGANVLTF. DNA of the CDR3: TGTGCCAGCAGTTACTCGACTAGGGGGTCTGGGGCCAACGTCCTGACTTTC.

This chain connects TRBV20-1 to TRBJ1-2, with D tentatively TRBD1 (5 bases). With 0 bases removed from V and 3 bases from J, the gap between germline ends came to 8 bases. This CDR3 is built from 13 residues. The germline gives CDR1 DFQATT, CDR2 SNEGSKA (reference sequence). The CDR3, as DNA: TGCAGTGCTAGAGATCGGGGGTACTATGGCTACACCTTC. Translating it yields CSARDRGYYGYTF.

The rearrangement uses TRBV9 and TRBJ2-1; TRBD2 matches at 10 bases. Trimming cost V 1 base and J 6 bases; bases outside gene matches: 1. Germline CDR1 reads SGDLS; CDR2 reads YYNGEE. The length of the CDR3 is 14 residues. The CDR3 reads CASSVSSGGNEQFF. The CDR3 DNA is TGTGCCAGCAGCGTATCTAGCGGGGGCAATGAGCAGTTCTTC.

This clonotype was observed a handful of times. The genes are TRBV20-1 and TRBJ2-5; the match to TRBD1 covers 8 bases. V lost 3 bases, J lost 3 bases, and 6 bases stayed unmatched. This CDR3 has 14 residues. Per the germline V gene, CDR1 is DFQATT and CDR2 is SNEGSKA (reference sequence). The CDR3 reads CSARTGAQEETQYF. The CDR3 region has the DNA TGCAGTGCTAGGACAGGGGCACAAGAAGAGACCCAGTACTTC.

This clonotype was recorded a few times. The chain combines TRBV2 with TRBJ2-7; 10 bases agree with TRBD1. Germline V lookup: CDR1 SNHLY, CDR2 FYNNEI. The CDR3 is 13 residues long. The trim removed 11 bases at V and 3 bases at J, leaving 7 bases unmatched. CDR3 coding DNA: TGTGCCGGCTCCGGGACAGGGGTCTACGAGCAGTACTTC. Protein: CAGSGTGVYEQYF.

A remark on this clonotype: This may arise from a read error, as a much more abundant clone is one base away. CDR3 residues: CSSGLAGWQETQYF. CDR3 coding DNA: TGCAGCTCAGGACTAGCGGGATGGCAAGAGACCCAGTACTTC. The chain is built from TRBV29-1 and TRBJ2-5; TRBD2 agrees at 12 bases. Losses at the gene ends were 8 bases for V and 2 bases for J; bases not matched to a gene: 6. This CDR3 contains 14 residues. Germline-derived CDR1 and CDR2 are SQVTM and ANQGSEA.

This clonotype was detected only a few times. The chain uses TRBV12-5 and TRBJ2-1; 15 positions agree with TRBD2. V lost 5 bases to trimming and J lost 4 bases; unmatched junction nucleotides: 6. Looked up from germline, CDR1 is LGHNT and CDR2 is FRNRAP. This CDR3 has 17 amino acids. CDR3 DNA sequence: TGTGCTAGTGGTCCTGGACTAGCGGGAGGGGTTTACAATGAGCAGTTCTTC. Translated: CASGPGLAGGVYNEQFF.

This clonotype has ten or more counts. V usage is TRBV3-1 and J usage is TRBJ2-6, with a tentative D call TRBD1 (6 bases). Germline CDR1 is LGHDT and CDR2 is YNNKEL (reference sequence). V lost 0 bases to trimming and J lost 11 bases, with 14 bases between them. The length of the CDR3 is 15 residues. CDR3 coding DNA: TGTGCCAGCAGCCAAGAATTTGGGCAGGGGTACGTCCTGACTTTC. It is translated as CASSQEFGQGYVLTF.

This chain links TRBV2 with TRBJ2-1; no clear D. The CDR3 extends over 12 amino acids. The germline V gene encodes CDR1 SNHLY and CDR2 FYNNEI. V was pared by 8 bases and J by 14 bases, with 19 bases between. The CDR3 reads CASRVRTLGKFF. The CDR3 DNA follows: TGTGCCAGCCGTGTCCGGACGTTAGGAAAGTTCTTC.

Written as DNA, the CDR3 is TGTGCCAGCAGTTCGCCGACTAGGAGCTCCTACGAGCAGTACTTC. Protein: CASSSPTRSSYEQYF. The chain links TRBV6-5 to TRBJ2-7; TRBD2 might be the D (6 bases). Trimming removed 4 bases from V and 0 bases from J, with 13 bases in between. The CDR3 is 15 amino acids. Germline V gives CDR1 MNHEY, CDR2 SVGAGI.

This sequence joins TRBV20-1 and TRBJ2-1; 7 bases match TRBD1. Unmatched junction bases numbered 3, after V lost 4 bases and J lost 0 bases. The CDR3 loop spans 14 amino acids. Looked up from germline, CDR1 is DFQATT and CDR2 is SNEGSKA (reference sequence). CDR3 bases: TGCAGTGCTATGACAGGGCTCTCCTACAATGAGCAGTTCTTC. This codes for CSAMTGLSYNEQFF.

The rearrangement joins TRBV4-3 to TRBJ1-2, with D unresolved. Germline V gene lookup returns CDR1 LGHNA and CDR2 YSLEER. Trimming shortened V by 1 base and J by 3 bases, and 15 bases separated the two germline ends. This CDR3 comprises 16 residues. The CDR3 DNA sequence: TGCGCCAGCAGCCAAGGACGTACAGCTCGACACTATGGCTACACCTTC. Translated: CASSQGRTARHYGYTF.